This TCR beta chain was sequenced during a study of blood T cells in healthy people across ages. It was with a sample-barcoded 5' primer and a J-beta primer mix that a second PCR of roughly 6 to 12 cycles was run. From the 5' RACE reads, TCRdb called clonotypes with MiXCR, one entry per CDR3 protein. Among approximately 1,100,000 distinct CDR3 sequences listed, 40% to 45% were seen once. The sample holds a few counts of this clonotype. Sequenced sample: blood. This sequence originates from a woman aged 55-70 years in good health.

The CDR3 here is CASSGPGLAEYSTDTQYF. As DNA, the CDR3 is TGTGCCAGCAGCGGACCCGGACTAGCGGAATATAGCACAGATACGCAGTATTTT. The rearrangement uses TRBV11-2 and TRBJ2-3; 10 bases align to TRBD2. CDR3 size: 18 residues. Losses at the gene ends were 5 bases for V and 0 bases for J; bases not matched to a gene: 11. The germline CDR1 and CDR2 sequences are SGHAT and FQNNGV.